The 2 T cell receptor gamma chains reported below all come from one sample, sequenced in a study of intestinal T cells in coeliac disease (dated by TCRdb to 2018 to 2020). Library method: multiplex PCR. Instrument used: Ion Torrent PGM. TRG repertoires were amplified from 150 to 250 ng of biopsy DNA with the LymphoTrack kit, in which Illumina adapters are carried by the primers. TCRdb recomputed clones from the public reads with CATT; identical DNA rows were then combined. This sample gives fewer than 800 gamma-chain clones in total; more than 55% of them show up just once. 20% to 25% of the sample is in the top ten clones. Genomic DNA was extracted with the QIAamp DNA FFPE tissue kit from ten 5-um FFPE scrolls per case. The sequenced sample consisted of a duodenal biopsy. The receptors come from a human donor who served as a control with a normal duodenal biopsy, not a healthy volunteer.

J is TRGJ1 or TRGJ2 and V is TRGV2. The germline CDR1 and CDR2 sequences are EGSNGY and YDSYNSKV. The CDR3 covers 14 residues. The ends lost 5 bases at V and 10 bases at J; junction bases unmatched: 17. The chain's CDR3 is CATWGRALYMKKLF. The CDR3 DNA reads TGTGCCACCTGGGGACGGGCCCTTTACATGAAGAAACTCTTT.

By sample share, this clone is large (0.1 to 1%). This chain uses TRGV8 with TRGJ1 or TRGJ2. CDR1 is VENAVY and CDR2 is YDSYNSRV in the germline V gene. The CDR3 totals 12 residues. Losses at the gene ends were 6 bases for V and 4 bases for J; bases not matched to a gene: 6. The CDR3 protein is CATWTEYYKKLF. DNA for the CDR3: TGTGCCACCTGGACCGAGTATTATAAGAAACTCTTT.